The entry that follows covers one TCR beta chain sequence. As yet, its antigen is unknown. Control samples came 1 year after myeloablative marrow transplants with methotrexate plus calcineurin inhibitor. This table comes from immunoSEQ multiplex PCR, and its TCRdb copy is limited to in-frame clones, with some not included. The sample comprises tens of thousands of clones, roughly 90% of which are singletons, and about 8.2% rests with the top ten. These data come from a study of T cells after posttransplantation cyclophosphamide. Study-level points and caveats: Skin or GI-infiltrating T cells shared few TRB sequences with blood. After PTCy, TRB diversity resembled that of CNI/methotrexate controls.

This specimen was PBMCs, taken after an allogeneic stem cell transplant with a calcineurin inhibitor and methotrexate. The receptor comes from a female patient in her fifties or sixties who received an allogeneic stem cell transplant from an unrelated donor, was CMV-positive, and had chronic GVHD only. Some T cells may originate from the graft donor.

CDR3 residues: CASSLPGQVDEKLFF. In DNA, the CDR3 is TGTGCCAGCAGTTTGCCGGGACAGGTGGATGAAAAACTGTTTTTT. The chain combines TRBV28 with TRBJ1-4, with 8 nucleotides matching TRBD1. Germline V CDR1 and CDR2: MDHEN, SYDVKM. The length of the CDR3 is 15 residues. Germline trimming cut 3 bases from V and 6 bases from J; bases unmatched to any gene: 6.